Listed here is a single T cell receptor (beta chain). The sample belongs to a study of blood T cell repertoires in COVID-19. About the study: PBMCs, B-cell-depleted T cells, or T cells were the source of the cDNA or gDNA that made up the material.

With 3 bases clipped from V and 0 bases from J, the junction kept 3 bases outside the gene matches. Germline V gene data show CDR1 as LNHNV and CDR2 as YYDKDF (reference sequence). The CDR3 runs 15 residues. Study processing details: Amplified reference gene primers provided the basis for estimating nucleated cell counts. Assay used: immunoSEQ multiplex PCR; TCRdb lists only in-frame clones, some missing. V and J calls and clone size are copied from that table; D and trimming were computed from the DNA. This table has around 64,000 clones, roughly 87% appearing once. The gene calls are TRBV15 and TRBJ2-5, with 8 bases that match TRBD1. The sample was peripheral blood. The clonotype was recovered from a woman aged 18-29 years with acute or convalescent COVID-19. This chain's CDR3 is CATSRDRAYQETQYF. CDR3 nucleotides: TGTGCCACCAGCAGGGACAGGGCGTACCAAGAGACCCAGTACTTC.